The 17 T cell receptor beta chains reported below all come from one sample, sequenced in a study of graft-versus-host responses after intestinal transplantation. TCRdb's table, derived via immunoSEQ multiplex PCR, lists solely in-frame clones and lacks some. The table includes about 98,000 clones, roughly 88% detected once. The input for sequencing was PBMCs, taken 255 days after intestinal transplant. The receptors come from a human patient who received an intestinal transplant, so some T cells may come from the graft donor.

The DNA for the CDR3 is TGTGCCAGCAGTTTATGGAAGGGGACGAACACTGAAGCTTTCTTT. Translating it yields CASSLWKGTNTEAFF. J is TRBJ1-1 and V is TRBV28; the D gene is possibly TRBD1 (5 bases). The germline CDR1 and CDR2 sequences are MDHEN and SYDVKM. This CDR3 has 15 amino acids. Trimming removed 0 bases at V and 1 base at J, with 9 bases between.

V and J are TRBV27 and TRBJ2-1; D is possibly TRBD2 (5 bases). Trimming pared 3 bases from V and 9 bases from J, leaving 15 bases between. The CDR3 runs 14 residues. Germline V gene lookup returns CDR1 MNHEY and CDR2 SMNVEV (reference sequence). The CDR3 DNA reads TGTGCCAGCAGTTTCTCCGGCTACGCGGGTGAGCAGTTCTTC. This translates into CASSFSGYAGEQFF.

The chain joins TRBV6-1 to TRBJ2-7, with 7 nucleotides matching TRBD2. CDR1 and CDR2 from the germline V gene are MNHNS and SASEGT. The CDR3 covers 14 residues. Trimming took 11 bases from V and 0 from J; bases not matched to a gene: 10. The CDR3 reads CAVGGPGTSYEQYF. The CDR3, as DNA: TGTGCCGTGGGAGGGCCGGGAACCTCCTACGAGCAGTACTTC.

The table lists this clone with a few counts. The chain carries TRBV28 and TRBJ1-1; 8 bases agree with TRBD1. Germline CDR1 is MDHEN and CDR2 is SYDVKM. This CDR3 has 15 amino acids. The V segment lost 4 bases and the J segment 1 base; nucleotides outside the gene matches: 5. In DNA, the CDR3 is TGTGCCAGCAGTTCTCCCGGACAGGGGAACACTGAAGCTTTCTTT. This sequence encodes CASSSPGQGNTEAFF.

In DNA, the CDR3 is TGCGCCAGCAGTGATCGTCGGGCGGGAGTAGAGACCCAGTACTTC. Translation: CASSDRRAGVETQYF. The chain combines TRBV10-1 with TRBJ2-5; 7 bases are a match to TRBD2. The CDR3 is 15 amino acids. Germline CDR1 is WNHNN and CDR2 is SYGVQD (reference sequence). The trim removed 3 bases at V and 4 bases at J, leaving 8 bases unmatched.

The chain recombines TRBV5-6 with TRBJ2-1, with D perhaps matching TRBD1 or TRBD2 (5 bases each). The V and J ends lost 6 bases and 5 bases respectively, with 15 bases between them. Germline V gives CDR1 SGHDT, CDR2 YYEEEE. CDR3 length: 14 amino acids. The CDR3 here is CASISGTHDNEQFF. Written as DNA, the CDR3 is TGTGCCAGCATCTCAGGGACGCACGACAATGAGCAGTTCTTC. The full variable domain, with the rest looked up from reference TRBV5-6 and TRBJ2-1, is DAGVTQSPTHLIKTRGQQVTLRCSPKSGHDTVSWYQQALGQGPQFIFQYYEEEERQRGNFPDRFSGHQFPNYSSELNVNALLLGDSALYLCASISGTHDNEQFFGPGTRLTVL.

The chain couples TRBV5-1 to TRBJ2-3; TRBD2 aligns across 16 bases. The CDR3 covers 19 residues. The germline V gene has CDR1 SGHRS and CDR2 YFSETQ. V gave up 3 bases and J gave up 2 bases; unmatched junction bases: 9. CDR3 DNA sequence: TGCGCCAGCAGCTCGGGACTAGCGGGAGGGACGTCAACCACAGATACGCAGTATTTT. It encodes CASSSGLAGGTSTTDTQYF.

The genes are TRBV5-4 and TRBJ2-5; possible D gene TRBD2, 5 bases. CDR3 length: 15 amino acids. Per germline, CDR1 SGHNT and CDR2 YYREEE (reference sequence). Deletions cut 4 bases from V and 2 bases from J, with 15 bases between. CDR3 loop: CASSPDGVWQETQYF. In DNA, the CDR3 is TGTGCCAGCAGCCCGGACGGGGTCTGGCAAGAGACCCAGTACTTC.

The rearrangement links TRBV28 to TRBJ2-3; possibly TRBD1 for D (6 bases). The CDR3 has 17 amino acids. Germline values: CDR1 MDHEN, CDR2 SYDVKM. Trimming cost V 1 base and J 2 bases, with 16 bases left between them. The CDR3 loop reads CASSLLKDSAITDTQYF. CDR3 DNA: TGTGCCAGCAGTTTATTAAAGGACAGCGCCATCACAGATACGCAGTATTTT.

The genes are TRBV28 and TRBJ1-2; no clear D gene. The V gene's germline CDR1 is MDHEN and CDR2 SYDVKM. The CDR3 is 12 residues long. Trimming removed 3 bases at V and 2 bases at J, with 4 bases between. This CDR3 is CASSLRNYGYTF. For the CDR3, the DNA is TGTGCCAGCAGTTTGAGAAACTATGGCTACACCTTC.

Within the sample, this clone is medium-sized. V gene TRBV7-3 combines with J gene TRBJ2-2; the match to TRBD2 covers 10 bases. CDR3 length: 14 residues. The junction had 0 bases not matched to a gene; V was cut back by 2 bases and J by 6 bases. From germline, CDR1 is SGHTA and CDR2 FQGTGA. Written as DNA, the CDR3 is TGTGCCAGCAGCTTACTAGCGGGAGCCGGGGAGCTGTTTTTT. Amino acid sequence: CASSLLAGAGELFF.

The chain is built from TRBV7-6 and TRBJ1-5; D unresolved. Trimming stripped 4 bases from V and 3 bases from J, with 7 bases between. The CDR3 is 13 amino acids. Germline loops: CDR1 SGHVS, CDR2 FNYEAQ. The CDR3 region has the DNA TGTGCCAGCAGCTCGGACCTCAATCAGCCCCAGCATTTT. As protein: CASSSDLNQPQHF.

To note about this clone: Within the sample, other DNA sequences also encode this same CDR3. The chain links TRBV27 to TRBJ2-7; TRBD2 is a possible D gene (5 bases). The CDR3 runs 13 residues. CDR1 and CDR2 (germline): MNHEY, SMNVEV (reference sequence). V was cut by 0 bases and J by 3 bases, with 6 bases left in between. This chain's CDR3 is CASSLSRGYEQYF. The CDR3 bases are TGTGCCAGCAGTTTATCTCGGGGCTACGAGCAGTACTTC.

This chain connects TRBV28 to TRBJ1-5, with unresolved D. Germline-derived CDR1 and CDR2 are MDHEN and SYDVKM. V was shortened by 3 bases and J by 7 bases, with 16 bases between the two germline ends. The CDR3 has 15 residues. CDR3 bases: TGTGCCAGCAGTTTCTCCCCCCCTTCTGGGCAGCCCCAGCATTTT. Protein sequence: CASSFSPPSGQPQHF.

The gene calls are TRBV10-3 and TRBJ2-5, with D uncertain. CDR1 is ENHRY and CDR2 is SYGVKD in the germline V gene. The ends were cut back, 7 bases at V and 5 bases at J, with 11 bases in the middle. This CDR3 contains 12 residues. The CDR3 DNA reads TGTGCCATCAAGGCGGCAGGCGAGACCCAGTACTTC. This codes for CAIKAAGETQYF.

The chain carries TRBV18 and TRBJ1-5; D is ambiguous. Germline CDR1 and CDR2: KGHSH and LQKENI. Trimming removed 1 base at V and 4 bases at J, with 17 bases between. The CDR3 runs to 17 residues. CDR3 protein: CASSPLGQPSINQPQHF. In DNA form, the CDR3 reads TGTGCCAGCTCACCACTAGGGCAGCCATCGATAAATCAGCCCCAGCATTTT.

V usage is TRBV18 and J usage is TRBJ1-1; 7 nucleotides agree with TRBD1. The germline gives CDR1 KGHSH, CDR2 LQKENI. This CDR3 is 16 amino acids long. V trimming: 3 bases; J trimming: 4 bases; junction bases outside the gene matches: 11. The CDR3 reads CASSPTETGTITEAFF. CDR3 bases: TGTGCCAGCTCACCCACAGAGACAGGGACAATCACTGAAGCTTTCTTT.